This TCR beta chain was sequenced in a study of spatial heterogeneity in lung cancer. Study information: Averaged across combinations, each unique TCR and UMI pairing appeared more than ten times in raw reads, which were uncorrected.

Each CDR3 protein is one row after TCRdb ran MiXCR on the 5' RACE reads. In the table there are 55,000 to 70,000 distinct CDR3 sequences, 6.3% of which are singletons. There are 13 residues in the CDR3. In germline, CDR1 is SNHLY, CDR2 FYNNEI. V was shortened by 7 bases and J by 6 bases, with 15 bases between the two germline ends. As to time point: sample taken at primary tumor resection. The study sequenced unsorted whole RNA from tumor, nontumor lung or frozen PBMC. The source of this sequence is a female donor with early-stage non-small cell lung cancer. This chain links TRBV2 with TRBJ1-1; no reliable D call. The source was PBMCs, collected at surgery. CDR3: CASTVGSGAEAFF. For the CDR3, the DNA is TGTGCCAGCACCGTAGGGAGTGGGGCTGAAGCTTTCTTT. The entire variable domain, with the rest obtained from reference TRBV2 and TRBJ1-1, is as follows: EPEVTQTPSHQVTQMGQEVILRCVPISNHLYFYWYRQILGQKVEFLVSFYNNEISEKSEIFDDQFSVERPDGSNFTLKIRSTKLEDSAMYFCASTVGSGAEAFFGQGTRLTVV.